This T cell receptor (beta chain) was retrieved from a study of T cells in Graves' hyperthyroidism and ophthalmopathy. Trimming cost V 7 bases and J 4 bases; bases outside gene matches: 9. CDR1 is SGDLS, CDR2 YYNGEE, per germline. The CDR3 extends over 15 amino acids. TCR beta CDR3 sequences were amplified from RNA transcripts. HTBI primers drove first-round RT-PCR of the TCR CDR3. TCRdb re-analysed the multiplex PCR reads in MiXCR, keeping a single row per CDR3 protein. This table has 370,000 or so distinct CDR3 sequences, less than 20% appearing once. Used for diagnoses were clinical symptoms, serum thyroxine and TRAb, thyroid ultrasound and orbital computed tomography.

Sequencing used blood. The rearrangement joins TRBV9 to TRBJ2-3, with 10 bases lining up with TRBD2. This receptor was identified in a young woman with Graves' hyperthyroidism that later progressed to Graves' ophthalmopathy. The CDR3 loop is CASSRSSGSSDTQYF. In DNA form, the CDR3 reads TGTGCCAGCTCTCGATCTAGCGGGAGTTCAGATACGCAGTATTTT. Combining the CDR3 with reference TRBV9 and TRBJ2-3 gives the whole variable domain DSGVTQTPKHLITATGQRVTLRCSPRSGDLSVYWYQQSLDQGLQFLIQYYNGEERAKGNILERFSAQQFPDLHSELNLSSLELGDSALYFCASSRSSGSSDTQYFGPGTRLTVL.